This TCR beta chain was recorded in a study of blood T cell repertoires in COVID-19. Study context: Acute-phase and convalescent COVID-19 samples originated in the United States, Italy and Spain.

The assay was immunoSEQ multiplex PCR, and TCRdb's table has in-frame clones only and misses some. This table has approximately 310,000 clones, 85% appearing once. Germline trimming cut 5 bases from V and 5 bases from J; bases unmatched to any gene: 9. The CDR3 runs to 15 residues. Germline V gene sequence: CDR1 LNHDA, CDR2 SQIVND (reference sequence). This clonotype originated in a woman in her thirties who had been exposed to COVID-19. Specimen: PBMCs or T cells enriched from blood (not recorded which). The chain recombines TRBV19 with TRBJ1-1, with 9 positions matching TRBD1. CDR3 sequence: CASSVQGAKVTEAFF. The CDR3 region has the DNA TGTGCCAGTAGTGTACAGGGGGCAAAAGTTACTGAAGCTTTCTTT. The variable domain in full, with the rest retrieved from reference TRBV19 and TRBJ1-1, is DGGITQSPKYLFRKEGQNVTLSCEQNLNHDAMYWYRQDPGQGLRLIYYSQIVNDFQKGDIAEGYSVSREKKESFPLTVTSAQKNPTAFYLCASSVQGAKVTEAFFGQGTRLTVV.